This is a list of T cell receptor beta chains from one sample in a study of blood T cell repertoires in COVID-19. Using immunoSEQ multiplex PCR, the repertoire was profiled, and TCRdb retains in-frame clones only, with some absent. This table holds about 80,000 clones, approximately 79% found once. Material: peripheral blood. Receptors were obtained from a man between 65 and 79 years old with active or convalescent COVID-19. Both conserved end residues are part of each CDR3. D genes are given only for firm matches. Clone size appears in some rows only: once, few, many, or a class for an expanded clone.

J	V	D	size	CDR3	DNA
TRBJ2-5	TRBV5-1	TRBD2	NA	CASTFSGAAVETQYF	TGCGCCAGCACCTTTAGCGGGGCCGCGGTGGAGACCCAGTACTTC
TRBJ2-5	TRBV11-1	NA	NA	CASSLGGGETQYF	TGTGCCAGCAGCTTAGGTGGAGGAGAGACCCAGTACTTC
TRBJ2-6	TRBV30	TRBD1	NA	CARGQASGANVLTF	TGTGCCCGCGGACAGGCCTCTGGGGCCAACGTCCTGACTTTC
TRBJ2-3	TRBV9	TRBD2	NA	CASSVAGPRGGKDTQYF	TGTGCCAGCAGCGTAGCCGGACCCCGGGGGGGAAAAGATACGCAGTATTTT
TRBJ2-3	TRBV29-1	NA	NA	CSVGKVRVGDTQYF	TGCAGCGTCGGCAAGGTCAGGGTTGGTGATACGCAGTATTTT
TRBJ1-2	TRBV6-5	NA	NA	CASSSGGTYGYTF	TGTGCCAGCAGTTCGGGAGGGACCTATGGCTACACCTTC
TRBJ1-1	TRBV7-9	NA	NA	CASSLESGTEAFF	TGTGCCAGCAGCTTAGAGTCGGGCACTGAAGCTTTCTTT
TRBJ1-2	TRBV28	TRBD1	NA	CASSSAEGGTAYGYTF	TGTGCCAGCAGTTCCGCCGAAGGAGGGACAGCCTATGGCTACACCTTC
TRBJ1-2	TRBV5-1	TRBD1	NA	CASSLAGTGGRGYTF	TGCGCCAGCAGCTTGGCGGGGACAGGGGGCCGCGGCTACACCTTC
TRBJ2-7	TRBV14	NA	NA	CASSQSGYEQYF	TGTGCCAGCAGCCAGTCCGGCTACGAGCAGTACTTC
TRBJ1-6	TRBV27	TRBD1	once	CASSRGQGISPLHF	TGTGCCAGCAGCCGCGGACAGGGTATTTCACCCCTCCACTTT
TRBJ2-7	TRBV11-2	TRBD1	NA	CASSTFRDRGYEQYF	TGTGCCAGCAGTACATTCCGGGACAGGGGCTACGAGCAGTACTTC
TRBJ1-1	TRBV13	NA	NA	CASSLLVNTEAFF	TGTGCCAGCAGCTTATTAGTTAACACTGAAGCTTTCTTT
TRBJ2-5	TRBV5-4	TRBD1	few	CASSTPTGGWETQYF	TGTGCCAGCAGCACACCGACAGGGGGCTGGGAGACCCAGTACTTC
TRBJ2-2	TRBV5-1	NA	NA	CASSPPENTGELFF	TGCGCCAGCTCCCCTCCAGAGAACACCGGGGAGCTGTTTTTT
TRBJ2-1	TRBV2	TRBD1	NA	CASSTGTGGIDEQFF	TGTGCCAGCAGTACCGGGACAGGGGGCATCGATGAGCAGTTCTTC
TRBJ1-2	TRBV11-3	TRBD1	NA	CASSPRQGLGGYTF	TGTGCCAGCAGCCCACGACAGGGCCTTGGTGGCTACACCTTC
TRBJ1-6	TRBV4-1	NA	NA	CASSQGARQGRNSPLHF	TGCGCCAGCAGCCAAGGAGCAAGGCAGGGGCGTAATTCACCCCTCCACTTT
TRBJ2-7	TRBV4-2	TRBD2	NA	CASSQESGGGEQYF	TGTGCCAGCAGCCAAGAGTCGGGGGGGGGCGAGCAGTACTTC
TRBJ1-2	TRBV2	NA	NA	CASSVGGLIGYTF	TGTGCCAGCAGTGTCGGGGGGCTAATTGGCTACACCTTC
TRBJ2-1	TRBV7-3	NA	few	CASSSSGGNNEQFF	TGTGCCAGCAGCTCCTCCGGAGGGAACAATGAGCAGTTCTTC
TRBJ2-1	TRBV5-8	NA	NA	CASSYPQGSSYNEQFF	TGTGCCAGCAGTTACCCCCAGGGGAGCTCCTACAATGAGCAGTTCTTC
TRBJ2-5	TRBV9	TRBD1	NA	CASSGRGRLETQYF	TGTGCCAGCAGCGGAAGGGGGCGCCTAGAGACCCAGTACTTC
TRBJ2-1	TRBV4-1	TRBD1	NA	CASSHRQGRENEQFF	TGCGCCAGCAGCCACCGACAGGGACGTGAGAATGAGCAGTTCTTC
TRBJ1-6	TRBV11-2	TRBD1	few	CASSIRTGGSSYNSPLHF	TGTGCCAGCAGCATACGGACAGGGGGGAGCTCCTATAATTCACCCCTCCACTTT
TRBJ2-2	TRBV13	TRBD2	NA	CASSPGLAGGPRLAGELFF	TGTGCCAGCAGCCCCGGACTAGCGGGGGGGCCGAGGTTGGCCGGGGAGCTGTTTTTT
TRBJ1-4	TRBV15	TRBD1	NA	CATSSHRDSSNEKLFF	TGTGCCACCAGCAGTCACCGGGACAGTTCAAATGAAAAACTGTTTTTT
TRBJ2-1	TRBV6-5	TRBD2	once	CASSSLAGGAGNEQFF	TGTGCCAGCAGTTCCCTAGCGGGGGGAGCGGGGAATGAGCAGTTCTTC
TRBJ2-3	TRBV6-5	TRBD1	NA	CATEDRVTDTQYF	TGTGCCACCGAGGACAGGGTGACAGATACGCAGTATTTT
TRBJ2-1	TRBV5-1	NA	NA	CASSWGSSVGLDEQFF	TGCGCCAGCAGCTGGGGGTCTAGCGTGGGGCTGGATGAGCAGTTCTTC